These 14 T cell receptor beta chains originate from one sample sequenced in a study of T cells after yellow fever vaccination. TCRdb recomputed calls from the 5' RACE reads with MiXCR, one row per CDR3 protein. The profile shows some 500,000 distinct CDR3 sequences, about 14% of them singletons. Sample: PBMCs, taken on the day of the yellow fever booster vaccination. These receptors were obtained from a man younger than 40 who received the YFV17D yellow fever vaccine.

This clonotype was detected many times. The chain is built from TRBV7-2 and TRBJ2-3; 10 bases are shared with TRBD2. The V gene end was trimmed by 2 bases and the J gene end by 4 bases; junction bases not matched to a gene: 9. CDR1 is SGHTA and CDR2 is FQGNSA in the germline V gene. The CDR3 extends over 17 amino acids. Here the CDR3 DNA reads TGTGCCAGCAGCTTATTGGCTAGCGGGAGTGGGGCAGATACGCAGTATTTT. The encoded protein is CASSLLASGSGADTQYF.

The chain joins TRBV18 to TRBJ1-4, with D possibly matching TRBD1 (6 bases). The V and J ends lost 6 bases and 7 bases respectively, with 12 bases between them. Germline CDR1 reads KGHSH; CDR2 reads LQKENI. The CDR3 is 13 amino acids. Here the CDR3 reads CASSRSGAEKLFF. The CDR3 DNA reads as TGTGCCAGCTCCCGTTCGGGGGCTGAAAAACTGTTTTTT.

This clonotype was observed a handful of times. The chain combines TRBV6-1 with TRBJ1-2; tentatively, D is TRBD1 (5 bases). V shed 6 bases and J shed 4 bases, with 9 bases lying between them. Germline CDR1 MNHNS, CDR2 SASEGT. The CDR3 has 12 residues. The CDR3 reads CASRGDAYGYTF. The CDR3 DNA reads TGTGCCAGCAGGGGGGACGCCTATGGCTACACCTTC.

The V call is TRBV12-3 or TRBV12-4, the J call TRBJ2-2; the match to TRBD1 covers 7 bases. The CDR3 has 15 residues. J gave up 5 bases and V 4 bases, and 7 bases lay outside the gene matches. The CDR3 here is CASSWSTGLTGELFF. Here the CDR3 DNA reads TGTGCCAGCAGTTGGTCGACAGGGTTAACCGGGGAGCTGTTTTTT.

A word on this clonotype: A read error may be the cause here, since a much bigger clone is one base away. The CDR3 region has the DNA TGTGCCAGCAGCTTAAGGTTCGAGCAGTACTTC. This codes for CASSLRFEQYF. The chain carries TRBV7-2 and TRBJ2-7; D call uncertain. This CDR3 is built from 11 residues. Germline V lookup: CDR1 SGHTA, CDR2 FQGNSA. Trimming shortened V by 2 bases and J by 6 bases, and 5 bases separated the two germline ends.

This clonotype was counted only a few times. In DNA, the CDR3 is TGCAGTGCTAAGTTGCAGGCGGGAGCAGAGACCCAGTACTTC. Encoded protein: CSAKLQAGAETQYF. The J gene is TRBJ2-5, the V gene TRBV20-1; the match to TRBD2 covers 7 bases. The CDR3 has 14 residues. The V and J ends lost 4 bases and 4 bases, in that order; junction bases with no gene match: 9. Germline CDR1 DFQATT, CDR2 SNEGSKA (reference sequence).

The rearrangement joins TRBV19 to TRBJ2-1, with D tentatively TRBD2 (5 bases). V was clipped by 1 base and J by 8 bases, with 15 bases between them. Germline V lookup: CDR1 LNHDA, CDR2 SQIVND (reference sequence). The CDR3 is 15 amino acids. DNA for the CDR3: TGTGCCAGTAGTATAGCTAGCTGGGGTGAATATGAGCAGTTCTTC. Translation gives CASSIASWGEYEQFF.

The table lists this clonotype with a few counts. The CDR3 DNA sequence: TGTGCCAGCAGCCGGGGGAGGATCGAGACCCAGTACTTC. Its protein product is CASSRGRIETQYF. This chain uses TRBV3-1 with TRBJ2-5, with D perhaps TRBD2 (6 bases). The CDR3 runs 13 residues. Looked up from germline, CDR1 is LGHDT and CDR2 is YNNKEL (reference sequence). Trimming removed 4 bases from V and 5 bases from J, with 11 bases in between.

This clonotype was observed a handful of times. CDR3 loop: CASSSHAVSYEQYF. CDR3 nucleotides: TGTGCCAGCAGCTCTCACGCGGTCTCCTACGAGCAGTACTTC. The V and J genes are TRBV7-3 and TRBJ2-7, with D hard to call. Trimming removed 4 bases from V and 0 bases from J, with 10 bases in between. The CDR3 is made up of 14 amino acids. The germline V gene has CDR1 SGHTA and CDR2 FQGTGA.

This clonotype was detected ten times or more. J is TRBJ2-7 and V is TRBV29-1; 9 nucleotides match TRBD2. This CDR3 is 14 amino acids long. CDR1 is SQVTM, CDR2 ANQGSEA, per germline. Unmatched junction bases numbered 4, after V lost 1 base and J lost 3 bases. The CDR3 here is CSVEGSGGNYEQYF. The CDR3 coding sequence is TGCAGCGTTGAAGGTAGCGGGGGAAACTACGAGCAGTACTTC.

This clonotype turned up a few times. The V gene is TRBV6-1, the J gene TRBJ2-7, with 7 bases aligning to TRBD1. Germline V gene sequence: CDR1 MNHNS, CDR2 SASEGT. The CDR3 length is 15 residues. The J segment lost 3 bases and the V segment lost 8 bases, leaving 13 bases of the junction unmatched. Here the CDR3 reads CASWVGWGQFYEQYF. CDR3 nucleotide sequence: TGTGCCAGCTGGGTGGGGTGGGGACAGTTCTACGAGCAGTACTTC.

The chain links TRBV2 to TRBJ2-1; 7 nucleotides agree with TRBD2. Per the germline V gene, CDR1 is SNHLY and CDR2 is FYNNEI. Trimming removed 4 bases from V and 5 bases from J; junction bases left unmatched: 5. The CDR3 extends over 14 amino acids. The DNA of the CDR3 is TGTGCCAGCAGTGGGCGGGAGTACAACAATGAGCAGTTCTTC. Translation: CASSGREYNNEQFF. The entire variable domain, with the rest obtained from reference TRBV2 and TRBJ2-1, is as follows: EPEVTQTPSHQVTQMGQEVILRCVPISNHLYFYWYRQILGQKVEFLVSFYNNEISEKSEIFDDQFSVERPDGSNFTLKIRSTKLEDSAMYFCASSGREYNNEQFFGPGTRLTVL.

This clonotype has a handful of counts. The chain couples TRBV11-2 to TRBJ2-3; 11 bases agree with TRBD2. The germline V gene has CDR1 SGHAT and CDR2 FQNNGV. The trim removed 4 bases at V and 0 bases at J, leaving 9 bases unmatched. The CDR3 runs to 18 residues. CDR3 nucleotide sequence: TGTGCCAGCAGCTCACAAGTAGCGGGGGGGGTTAGCACAGATACGCAGTATTTT. The encoded protein is CASSSQVAGGVSTDTQYF.

This clonotype appeared a few times. V gene TRBV27 combines with J gene TRBJ1-1; weak D call: TRBD1 (5 bases). V lost 4 bases to trimming and J lost 0 bases, with 12 bases between them. Germline V CDR1 and CDR2: MNHEY, SMNVEV (reference sequence). This CDR3 has 15 residues. In nucleotides, the CDR3 is TGTGCCAGCAGTTCCCCCGGGGCCCTGAACACTGAAGCTTTCTTT. Protein product: CASSSPGALNTEAFF.